The next 29 T cell receptor beta chains were all read from a single sample in a study of cytomegalovirus exposure and HLA in healthy donors. Primers for the PCR totalled 60 Vbeta and 13 Jbeta. TCRdb keeps only in-frame clones here, not all; method: immunoSEQ multiplex PCR. The top ten hold 1.7% of the sample, which has under 200,000 clones, approximately 80% seen once. The sequenced material came from PBMCs. The origin of the receptors is a woman between 18 and 30 years old in good health and CMV-seronegative.

Written as DNA, the CDR3 is TGTGCCAGCAGTGCCCTGACATCCGGACAGGGGGGATATAGCAATCAGCCCCAGCATTTT. Translation: CASSALTSGQGGYSNQPQHF. The V call is TRBV6-1, the J call TRBJ1-5, with TRBD1 identical over 10 bases. With V trimmed by 4 bases and J by 0 bases, 15 bases remained unmatched. Germline lookup yields CDR1 MNHNS and CDR2 SASEGT. CDR3 length: 20 residues.

The chain has TRBV11-2 and TRBJ2-1, with TRBD2 matching 7 bases. From germline, CDR1 is SGHAT and CDR2 FQNNGV. The CDR3 contains 15 residues. V shed 6 bases, J shed 0 bases, and the junction held 5 bases outside the gene matches. In DNA form, the CDR3 reads TGTGCCAGCAGACACCCGGGGGGCTCCTACAATGAGCAGTTCTTC. Its translation is CASRHPGGSYNEQFF.

The chain is built from TRBV27 and TRBJ2-5; D is perhaps TRBD1 (6 bases). Gene TRBJ2-7 matches the end of the DNA better, so the J call may be wrong. The CDR3 spans 14 residues. Germline V lookup: CDR1 MNHEY, CDR2 SMNVEV (reference sequence). CDR3 in amino acids: CASSLSGQTYEQYF. Here the CDR3 DNA reads TGTGCCAGCAGTTTATCGGGACAAACCTACGAGCAGTACTTC.

V is TRBV6-6 and J is TRBJ2-5; 11 bases agree with TRBD1. Germline V gene data show CDR1 as MNHNY and CDR2 as SVGAGI (reference sequence). This CDR3 comprises 15 residues. J was trimmed by 2 bases and V by 7 bases; bases with no gene match: 6. The CDR3 reads CASTRTGGGQETQYF. The CDR3 bases are TGTGCCAGCACCCGGACAGGGGGCGGACAAGAGACCCAGTACTTC.

The V gene is TRBV4-3, the J gene TRBJ2-5; the D gene is possibly TRBD1 (7 bases). Trimming pared 6 bases from V and 5 bases from J, leaving 19 bases between. The CDR3 extends over 15 amino acids. The germline gives CDR1 LGHNA, CDR2 YSLEER. CDR3 sequence: CASSDSGGGIETQYF. CDR3 nucleotides: TGCGCCAGCAGTGACAGCGGAGGGGGCATTGAGACCCAGTACTTC.

This clone has only a few counts. V and J are TRBV9 and TRBJ2-1; tentative D call: TRBD1 (6 bases). Germline loops: CDR1 SGDLS, CDR2 YYNGEE. There are 18 residues in the CDR3. Trimming took 4 bases from V and 5 from J, leaving 25 bases between them. DNA of the CDR3: TGTGCCAGCAGCTCCCATATCGGATACAGGGAACAAGACAATGAGCAGTTCTTC. Encoded protein: CASSSHIGYREQDNEQFF.

V is TRBV28 and J is TRBJ1-5, with TRBD1 matching 9 bases. V dropped 6 bases and J dropped 2; count of bases not matched to a gene: 5. The germline CDR1 and CDR2 sequences are MDHEN and SYDVKM. The CDR3 is 15 amino acids. DNA for the CDR3: TGTGCCAGCAGGGGGACAGGGTCCGGCAATCAGCCCCAGCATTTT. It translates to CASRGTGSGNQPQHF.

This clone was detected once. V gene TRBV10-1 combines with J gene TRBJ2-7; D may be TRBD2 (5 bases). Germline V CDR1 and CDR2: WNHNN, SYGVQD (reference sequence). This CDR3 has 14 residues. Trimming shortened V by 8 bases and J by 4 bases, and 18 bases separated the two germline ends. Here the CDR3 DNA reads TGCGCCAGCCCCCGGGATCCGCTACCTTACGAGCAGTACGTC. Translation: CASPRDPLPYEQYV.

The chain uses TRBV11-2 and TRBJ2-3; 16 bases align to TRBD2. The CDR3 covers 18 residues. The V gene end was trimmed by 0 bases and the J gene end by 5 bases; junction bases not matched to a gene: 5. CDR1 SGHAT and CDR2 FQNNGV come from the germline V gene. CDR3 amino acids: CASSLDAGLAGGGDTQYF. The CDR3 DNA follows: TGTGCCAGCAGCTTAGATGCGGGACTAGCGGGAGGGGGAGATACGCAGTATTTT.

The CDR3 loop is CASSYTGDGYTF. CDR3 bases: TGTGCCAGCAGCTACACAGGGGATGGCTACACCTTC. The rearrangement joins TRBV25-1 to TRBJ1-2; 7 positions agree with TRBD1. Germline CDR1 MGHDK, CDR2 SYGVNS. The CDR3 has 12 residues. J lost 6 bases, V lost 6 bases, and 4 bases had no gene match.

This rearrangement joins TRBV15 to TRBJ2-3; 7 nucleotides match TRBD2. There are 17 residues in the CDR3. V was pared by 2 bases and J by 3 bases, with 11 bases of the junction left unmatched. The germline CDR1 and CDR2 sequences are LNHNV and YYDKDF (reference sequence). The CDR3 region is CATSRHKLAWATDTQYF. The CDR3 DNA sequence: TGTGCCACCAGCAGACACAAACTAGCGTGGGCGACAGATACGCAGTATTTT. Filled out from reference TRBV15 and TRBJ2-3, the complete variable domain reads DAMVIQNPRYQVTQFGKPVTLSCSQTLNHNVMYWYQQKSSQAPKLLFHYYDKDFNNEADTPDNFQSRRPNTSFCFLDIRSPGLGDTAMYLCATSRHKLAWATDTQYFGPGTRLTVL.

The chain carries TRBV10-3 and TRBJ2-3, with TRBD2 as a possible D gene (5 bases). Germline CDR1 and CDR2: ENHRY and SYGVKD. Trimming pared 5 bases from V and 2 bases from J, leaving 23 bases between. The CDR3 totals 18 residues. For the CDR3, the DNA is TGTGCCATCAGTACTAGTAGCCCCACTACTATGACCACAGATACGCAGTATTTT. It codes for CAISTSSPTTMTTDTQYF.

The V gene is TRBV7-9, the J gene TRBJ2-7; D perhaps matches TRBD1 (5 bases). Germline assignment: CDR1 SEHNR and CDR2 FQNEAQ (reference sequence). V was pared by 1 base and J by 5 bases, with 18 bases between. The CDR3 consists of 16 residues. DNA of the CDR3: TGTGCCAGCAGCTTAGAAGGGGAAGGGATCGTCAACGAGCAGTACTTC. Translation: CASSLEGEGIVNEQYF.

The chain couples TRBV5-6 to TRBJ2-1; 7 bases line up with TRBD1. The ends lost 1 base at V and 6 bases at J; junction bases unmatched: 7. Germline assignment: CDR1 SGHDT and CDR2 YYEEEE. The CDR3 contains 15 residues. CDR3 region: CASSLRGGFGNEQFF. The CDR3 DNA follows: TGTGCCAGCAGCTTGAGAGGGGGCTTCGGCAATGAGCAGTTCTTC.

The chain is built from TRBV29-1 and TRBJ2-6; 8 bases match TRBD1. After removal of 6 bases from V and 3 bases from J, the junction contained 4 bases not matched to a gene. Looked up from germline, CDR1 is SQVTM and CDR2 is ANQGSEA. The CDR3 extends over 14 amino acids. CDR3 nucleotide sequence: TGCAGCGTGGAGGACAGGGTTGGGGCCAACGTCCTGACTTTC. Translating it yields CSVEDRVGANVLTF.

The chain joins TRBV19 to TRBJ2-2; D possibly corresponds to TRBD1 (6 bases). From germline, CDR1 is LNHDA and CDR2 SQIVND (reference sequence). The ends were cut back, 6 bases at V and 4 bases at J, with 12 bases in the middle. The CDR3 runs to 14 residues. CDR3 in amino acids: CASSRDTSTGELFF. The CDR3 bases are TGTGCCAGTAGCCGGGACACCTCCACCGGGGAGCTGTTTTTT.

This clone is a singleton in its sample. The chain combines TRBV27 with TRBJ1-3; D gene uncertain. Trimming stripped 7 bases from V and 4 bases from J, with 11 bases between. The CDR3 is 13 amino acids. Germline V CDR1 and CDR2: MNHEY, SMNVEV (reference sequence). CDR3: CASKFVTGNTIYF. The CDR3, as DNA: TGTGCCAGCAAGTTCGTCACAGGAAACACCATATATTTT.

This chain uses TRBV4-3 with TRBJ2-3, with TRBD2 identical over 9 bases. Germline lookup yields CDR1 LGHNA and CDR2 YSLEER. V was pared by 3 bases and J by 5 bases, with 12 bases of the junction left unmatched. There are 17 residues in the CDR3. As DNA, the CDR3 is TGCGCCAGCAGCCAGTCGGGACTAGCTCGAGTGGAAGATACGCAGTATTTT. Protein sequence: CASSQSGLARVEDTQYF.

The chain uses TRBV10-1 and TRBJ1-4; 8 bases match TRBD1. CDR1 and CDR2 (germline): WNHNN, SYGVQD (reference sequence). After removal of 5 bases from V and 5 bases from J, the junction contained 7 bases not matched to a gene. The CDR3 contains 15 residues. Here the CDR3 reads CASSSGQGRNEKLFF. The CDR3 coding sequence is TGCGCCAGCAGTTCCGGACAGGGAAGGAATGAAAAACTGTTTTTT.

V gene TRBV11-3 combines with J gene TRBJ2-3; D is possibly TRBD2 (6 bases). This CDR3 spans 13 amino acids. The germline gives CDR1 SGHNT, CDR2 YENEEA. Trimming removed 7 bases at V and 1 base at J, with 9 bases between. The CDR3 nucleotides are TGTGCCAGCACTTCGGGGGGCACAGATACGCAGTATTTT. Amino acids: CASTSGGTDTQYF. The full variable domain, its missing parts supplied by reference TRBV11-3 and TRBJ2-3, is EAGVVQSPRYKIIEKKQPVAFWCNPISGHNTLYWYLQNLGQGPELLIRYENEEAVDDSQLPKDRFSAERLKGVDSTLKIQPAELGDSAVYLCASTSGGTDTQYFGPGTRLTVL.

A few counts support this clone. This chain uses TRBV6-1 with TRBJ1-1; D is perhaps TRBD1 (5 bases). Germline assignment: CDR1 MNHNS and CDR2 SASEGT. Trimming took off 2 bases at V and 2 bases at J, with 12 bases between the two ends. CDR3 length: 15 amino acids. The CDR3 loop reads CASSELGTHNTEAFF. The DNA of the CDR3 is TGTGCCAGCAGTGAACTAGGGACTCACAACACTGAAGCTTTCTTT.

The chain joins TRBV5-6 to TRBJ2-6; 8 positions agree with TRBD1. The CDR3 sequence is 18 residues long. Germline V gene data show CDR1 as SGHDT and CDR2 as YYEEEE. V shed 4 bases and J 0 bases; nucleotides not matched to a gene: 9. The CDR3 reads CASSVGQGRTSGANVLTF. CDR3 coding DNA: TGTGCCAGCAGCGTAGGACAGGGCCGAACCTCTGGGGCCAACGTCCTGACTTTC.

This rearrangement joins TRBV7-2 to TRBJ2-1; TRBD2 is a possible D gene (7 bases). Germline V gene sequence: CDR1 SGHTA, CDR2 FQGNSA. CDR3 length: 15 amino acids. V lost 1 base and J lost 6, with 13 bases in between. CDR3 DNA: TGTGCCAGCAGCTTAGAGAGGGGGGGGCGCAATGAGCAGTTCTTC. Translated: CASSLERGGRNEQFF.

V and J are TRBV19 and TRBJ2-7; TRBD1 is a possible D gene (5 bases). This CDR3 spans 13 amino acids. Germline CDR1 and CDR2: LNHDA and SQIVND (reference sequence). Trimming stripped 7 bases from V and 2 bases from J, with 12 bases between. CDR3 in amino acids: CASIPDSAYEQYV. The CDR3 DNA sequence: TGTGCCAGTATTCCCGACAGTGCCTACGAGCAGTACGTC.

The chain has TRBV28 and TRBJ2-5; TRBD1 aligns across 7 bases. With V trimmed by 1 base and J by 3 bases, 11 bases remained unmatched. The CDR3 totals 17 residues. CDR1 and CDR2 (germline): MDHEN, SYDVKM. CDR3 sequence reads: CASSLLRGPRREETQYF. As DNA, the CDR3 is TGTGCCAGCAGTTTATTAAGGGGGCCCCGGAGAGAAGAGACCCAGTACTTC.

The V gene is TRBV7-2, the J gene TRBJ2-5, with a weak D call TRBD1 (6 bases). The CDR3 has 15 amino acids. Germline V gene lookup returns CDR1 SGHTA and CDR2 FQGNSA. Deletions cut 0 bases from V and 2 bases from J, with 10 bases between. Here the CDR3 reads CASSLAQGSQETQYF. CDR3 DNA: TGTGCCAGCAGCTTAGCACAGGGCTCACAAGAGACCCAGTACTTC.

CDR3 sequence: CASSLAWNEQFF. The CDR3 DNA follows: TGCGCCAGCAGCTTAGCGTGGAATGAGCAGTTCTTC. V usage is TRBV5-1 and J usage is TRBJ2-1, with unresolved D. The germline CDR1 and CDR2 sequences are SGHRS and YFSETQ. Deletions cut 2 bases from V and 7 bases from J, with 7 bases between. The CDR3 runs to 12 residues.

This chain joins TRBV5-4 and TRBJ1-1; 7 bases align to TRBD1. V was clipped by 5 bases and J by 10 bases; unmatched bases: 8. CDR3 length: 12 residues. From germline, CDR1 is SGHNT and CDR2 YYREEE (reference sequence). The CDR3 is CASRGGQPPAFF. The CDR3 nucleotides read TGTGCCAGCAGGGGGGGACAGCCCCCAGCTTTCTTT.

V usage is TRBV5-4 and J usage is TRBJ1-1, with 8 bases fitting TRBD1. With V trimmed by 3 bases and J by 6 bases, 10 bases remained unmatched. This CDR3 spans 15 amino acids. Germline V gene lookup returns CDR1 SGHNT and CDR2 YYREEE (reference sequence). The CDR3 loop is CASSWDPGGAAEAFF. The CDR3 bases are TGTGCCAGCAGCTGGGATCCAGGGGGCGCCGCTGAAGCTTTCTTT. The full variable domain, completed using reference TRBV5-4 and TRBJ1-1, is ETGVTQSPTHLIKTRGQQVTLRCSSQSGHNTVSWYQQALGQGPQFIFQYYREEENGRGNFPPRFSGLQFPNYSSELNVNALELDDSALYLCASSWDPGGAAEAFFGQGTRLTVV.